The T cell receptor beta chain under discussion was sequenced for a study of PD-1 blockade in classical Hodgkin lymphoma. Clones were sequenced by immunoSEQ multiplex PCR, and TCRdb holds only the in-frame ones, with some missing. The data hold around 50,000 clones, with 65% to 80% observed a single time. Specified time point: cycle 4 day 1 (C4D1), after six to seven weeks of nivolumab. Brentuximab vedotin exposure varied, and every patient relapsed after autologous stem cell transplantation. Study-wide results and caveats: CD8+ TCR diversity did not rise significantly by C4D1, unlike CD4+. Healthy donors were reported to have higher baseline TCR diversity than newly diagnosed patients.

Turning to this clone: Its antigen is unknown.

V lost 2 bases, J lost 6 bases, and 5 bases stayed unmatched. CDR1 MDHEN and CDR2 SYDVKM come from the germline V gene. This CDR3 is built from 14 residues. This specimen consisted of peripheral blood mononuclear cells (PBMCs), obtained before the fourth cycle of nivolumab. This sequence originates from a human donor with classical Hodgkin lymphoma. The chain has TRBV28 and TRBJ2-7; 9 bases align to TRBD2. CDR3 amino acids: CASSLRTSVSEQYF. The DNA for the CDR3 is TGTGCCAGCAGTTTACGGACTAGCGTCTCCGAGCAGTACTTC. The full variable domain, with the rest looked up from reference TRBV28 and TRBJ2-7, is DVKVTQSSRYLVKRTGEKVFLECVQDMDHENMFWYRQDPGLGLRLIYFSYDVKMKEKGDIPEGYSVSREKKERFSLILESASTNQTSMYLCASSLRTSVSEQYFGPGTRLTVT.